This entry lists 13 T cell receptor beta chains sequenced from one sample in a study of CD8 T cells in Susac syndrome. When the RNA was reverse transcribed, random hexamers were used with an input of roughly 0.5 to 1 ug. TCRdb re-analysed the immunoSEQ multiplex PCR reads in MiXCR, keeping a single row per CDR3 protein. In the table there are more than 120,000 distinct CDR3 sequences, roughly 95% of which are singletons. The specimen was CD4+ T cells from PBMCs. The receptors originated from a human donor in good health.

The chain couples TRBV10-3 to TRBJ2-7; perhaps TRBD2 as D (5 bases). CDR3 length equals 15 residues. CDR1 and CDR2 (germline): ENHRY, SYGVKD. Trimming took 2 bases from V and 2 from J, leaving 13 bases between them. The chain's CDR3 is CAISERREGTYEQYF. CDR3 nucleotides: TGTGCCATCAGTGAGAGGAGAGAGGGCACCTACGAGCAGTACTTC.

Only one count was recorded for this clonotype. J is TRBJ1-1 and V is TRBV18, with D perhaps TRBD1 (5 bases). Trimming removed 3 bases at V and 1 base at J, with 12 bases between. CDR1 and CDR2 (germline): KGHSH, LQKENI. The CDR3 length is 15 residues. This chain's CDR3 is CASSPLGHSNTEAFF. CDR3 nucleotides: TGTGCCAGCTCACCTTTAGGACACTCGAACACTGAAGCTTTCTTT.

J is TRBJ1-2 and V is TRBV19; D might be TRBD1 (6 bases). The CDR3 spans 13 residues. V lost 2 bases and J lost 8, with 12 bases in between. Germline assignment: CDR1 LNHDA and CDR2 SQIVND (reference sequence). The CDR3 DNA sequence: TGTGCCAGTAGTATACAACAGGGTAGCGGCTACACCTTC. Its protein product is CASSIQQGSGYTF.

This clonotype was detected once. The rearrangement joins TRBV20-1 to TRBJ1-1; the D is unclear. The CDR3 extends over 10 amino acids. The germline V gene encodes CDR1 DFQATT and CDR2 SNEGSKA (reference sequence). V was pared by 5 bases and J by 7 bases, with 8 bases between. The CDR3 region has the DNA TGCAGTGCTTCCAGCTATGAAGCTTTCTTT. This translates into CSASSYEAFF.

The chain is built from TRBV2 and TRBJ2-3, with 10 bases lining up with TRBD2. Trimming at V came to 2 bases and at J to 4 bases, leaving 6 bases not matched to a gene. The CDR3 length is 16 residues. Germline-derived CDR1 and CDR2 are SNHLY and FYNNEI. The CDR3 sequence: CASSERLAGHADTQYF. In DNA, the CDR3 is TGTGCCAGCAGTGAAAGACTAGCGGGCCACGCAGATACGCAGTATTTT. Full variable domain (missing parts from reference TRBV2 and TRBJ2-3): EPEVTQTPSHQVTQMGQEVILRCVPISNHLYFYWYRQILGQKVEFLVSFYNNEISEKSEIFDDQFSVERPDGSNFTLKIRSTKLEDSAMYFCASSERLAGHADTQYFGPGTRLTVL.

The rearrangement links TRBV5-1 to TRBJ1-1; the D gene is possibly TRBD1 (5 bases). V lost 6 bases to trimming and J lost 1 base, with 13 bases between them. Germline V gene data show CDR1 as SGHRS and CDR2 as YFSETQ. The length of the CDR3 is 14 residues. CDR3 nucleotides: TGCGCCAGCACCTACGAGGGGAGGAACACTGAAGCTTTCTTT. This translates into CASTYEGRNTEAFF. Filled out from reference TRBV5-1 and TRBJ1-1, the complete variable domain reads KAGVTQTPRYLIKTRGQQVTLSCSPISGHRSVSWYQQTPGQGLQFLFEYFSETQRNKGNFPGRFSGRQFSNSRSEMNVSTLELGDSALYLCASTYEGRNTEAFFGQGTRLTVV.

This chain connects TRBV7-9 to TRBJ2-3; TRBD2 matches 11 bases. V was pared by 4 bases and J by 3 bases, with 3 bases of the junction left unmatched. This CDR3 contains 15 residues. Germline V gene lookup returns CDR1 SEHNR and CDR2 FQNEAQ (reference sequence). The CDR3 loop reads CASSSTSGTTDTQYF. The CDR3, as DNA: TGTGCCAGCAGCTCGACTAGCGGGACAACAGATACGCAGTATTTT.

CDR3 sequence: CASTPSRVYGYTF. As DNA, the CDR3 is TGTGCCAGCACCCCGAGCAGGGTTTATGGCTACACCTTC. The rearrangement links TRBV7-6 to TRBJ1-2, with D perhaps TRBD1 (5 bases). V was pared by 7 bases and J by 5 bases, with 14 bases between. CDR3 length equals 13 residues. Germline V gene sequence: CDR1 SGHVS, CDR2 FNYEAQ.

The rearrangement joins TRBV3-1 to TRBJ2-1; D remains ambiguous. Germline V lookup: CDR1 LGHDT, CDR2 YNNKEL (reference sequence). This CDR3 is built from 11 residues. Trimming pared 3 bases from V and 5 bases from J, leaving 2 bases between. The CDR3 protein is CASSQDNEQFF. Written as DNA, the CDR3 is TGTGCCAGCAGCCAGGACAATGAGCAGTTCTTC.

This clonotype came up a few times. The chain uses TRBV12-3 or TRBV12-4 and TRBJ1-5; D uncertain. Trimming left V 1 base short and J 2 bases short, with 0 bases between. The CDR3 has 12 residues. Written as DNA, the CDR3 is TGTGCCAGCAGTTTAGGCAATCAGCCCCAGCATTTT. Amino acid sequence: CASSLGNQPQHF.

The rearrangement joins TRBV18 to TRBJ1-1; D is unresolved. This CDR3 contains 14 residues. Trimming removed 6 bases at V and 1 base at J, with 12 bases between. CDR1 KGHSH and CDR2 LQKENI come from the germline V gene. The CDR3 DNA is TGTGCCAGCTCTGAATTCGCCGGGAACACTGAAGCTTTCTTT. Its translation is CASSEFAGNTEAFF.

This chain links TRBV5-1 with TRBJ1-1; tentatively, D is TRBD1 (6 bases). The germline V and J ends were trimmed by 1 base and 5 bases, with 15 bases remaining between them. The CDR3 totals 15 residues. Germline CDR1 SGHRS, CDR2 YFSETQ. The CDR3 loop is CASSLLAGATTEAFF. The CDR3 DNA follows: TGCGCCAGCAGCTTGCTAGCAGGGGCGACTACTGAAGCTTTCTTT.

The rearrangement joins TRBV25-1 to TRBJ2-7; TRBD2 agrees at 7 bases. This CDR3 comprises 12 residues. Germline V CDR1 and CDR2: MGHDK, SYGVNS. The V gene end was trimmed by 4 bases and the J gene end by 5 bases; junction bases not matched to a gene: 2. CDR3 sequence: CASSVLAHEQYF. The CDR3 DNA reads as TGTGCCAGCAGTGTACTAGCGCACGAGCAGTACTTC.